The entry below gives a single TCR beta chain sequence along with its context. These data belong to a study of early T cells in non-severe SARS-CoV-2 infection. Attachment of unique molecular identifiers to individual cDNA molecules was performed. In TCRdb, the 5' RACE reads were re-called with MiXCR into one record per CDR3 protein. The data show tens of thousands of distinct CDR3 sequences, over 9.5% seen once. Germline values: CDR1 MGHRA, CDR2 YSYEKL. CDR3 length equals 16 residues. Trimming removed 5 bases from V and 2 bases from J; junction bases left unmatched: 8. This receptor was identified in an adult who was a healthcare worker with PCR-confirmed SARS-CoV-2 infection or an uninfected control (not recorded which). What was sequenced was whole blood. This sequence joins TRBV4-1 and TRBJ2-7; TRBD1 agrees at 11 bases. CDR3 nucleotides: TGCGCCAGCAGCGAGCTGGACAGGGGGCGGCCCTACGAGCAGTACTTC. This codes for CASSELDRGRPYEQYF.